These 10 T cell receptor beta chains were all obtained from the same sample, sequenced in a study of a mutant IDH1 vaccine in newly diagnosed glioma. As for time point: week 5, during vaccination. A single vaccine dose contained 300 ug of mutant IDH1 20-mer peptide, and topical imiquimod was used with it. These receptors are not linked to any known antigen. Measured with immunoSEQ multiplex PCR; TCRdb has only the in-frame clones, and not every one. Among tens of thousands of clones listed, around 80% were seen once. The sample consisted of PBMCs, taken from a glioma patient whose treatment included an IDH1 peptide vaccine. The receptors originated from a middle-aged man with glioma. Some clones in this sample may be carry-over from other donors' samples.

The genes are TRBV6-1 and TRBJ1-2; 8 bases match TRBD1. The V gene end was trimmed by 5 bases and the J gene end by 7 bases; junction bases not matched to a gene: 12. Germline-derived CDR1 and CDR2 are MNHNS and SASEGT. This CDR3 is 15 amino acids long. The CDR3 DNA reads TGTGCCAGCAGTTCAGGGGCAGGGGGCTTGGGTGGCTACACCTTC. Residues: CASSSGAGGLGGYTF.

The chain links TRBV18 to TRBJ2-5; either TRBD1 or TRBD2 may supply D (5 bases each). The germline V and J ends were trimmed by 6 bases and 3 bases, with 20 bases remaining between them. The germline CDR1 and CDR2 sequences are KGHSH and LQKENI. This CDR3 region has 16 residues. This CDR3 reads CASSPFWSGTEETQYF. The CDR3 DNA is TGTGCCAGCTCCCCGTTTTGGTCCGGGACGGAAGAGACCCAGTACTTC. Filled out from reference TRBV18 and TRBJ2-5, the complete variable domain reads NAGVMQNPRHLVRRRGQEARLRCSPMKGHSHVYWYRQLPEEGLKFMVYLQKENIIDESGMPKERFSAEFPKEGPSILRIQQVVRGDSAAYFCASSPFWSGTEETQYFGPGTRLLVL.

This chain uses TRBV4-1 with TRBJ2-1, with D uncertain. V was trimmed by 3 bases and J by 5 bases, leaving 20 bases between them. Germline CDR1 reads MGHRA; CDR2 reads YSYEKL. The CDR3 is made up of 17 amino acids. The CDR3 bases are TGCGCCAGCAGCCACCCTTTCCCGATCGGCTCAGACAATGAGCAGTTCTTC. Its translation is CASSHPFPIGSDNEQFF.

The chain joins TRBV4-2 to TRBJ2-7, with D perhaps matching TRBD1 or TRBD2 (6 bases each). The CDR3 spans 18 residues. V lost 0 bases to trimming and J lost 0 bases, with 18 bases between them. Germline V gene data show CDR1 as LGHNA and CDR2 as YNFKEQ. The CDR3 region is CASSQEIWRGAGSYEQYF. The CDR3 nucleotides read TGTGCCAGCAGCCAAGAAATATGGAGGGGGGCTGGCTCCTACGAGCAGTACTTC.

The chain links TRBV30 to TRBJ1-6; D gene ambiguous. CDR1 is GTSNPN, CDR2 SVGIG, per germline (reference sequence). The CDR3 is 13 amino acids. The germline V and J ends were trimmed by 4 bases and 8 bases, with 12 bases remaining between them. CDR3 nucleotide sequence: TGTGCCTGGAAGGATAGGCCGGATTCACCCCTCCACTTT. Its protein is CAWKDRPDSPLHF.

The chain uses TRBV27 and TRBJ1-6; D is undetermined. The ends were cut back, 8 bases at V and 0 bases at J, with 14 bases in the middle. The CDR3 extends over 16 amino acids. From germline, CDR1 is MNHEY and CDR2 SMNVEV (reference sequence). DNA of the CDR3: TGTGCCAGCCGCCCTGACTGGAGCTCCTATAATTCACCCCTCCACTTT. It yields the protein CASRPDWSSYNSPLHF.

In nucleotides, the CDR3 is TGTGCCTGGATTCAACAGTTCTATGGCTACACCTTC. This sequence encodes CAWIQQFYGYTF. The genes are TRBV30 and TRBJ1-2; no reliable D call. Deletions cut 4 bases from V and 4 bases from J, with 10 bases between. Germline V gene lookup returns CDR1 GTSNPN and CDR2 SVGIG (reference sequence). The CDR3 runs 12 residues.

The chain couples TRBV10-2 to TRBJ1-3; D gene ambiguous. Trimming took 1 base from V and 1 from J, leaving 11 bases between them. The CDR3 totals 16 residues. Germline CDR1 is WSHSY and CDR2 is SAAADI. Here the CDR3 reads CASSEYGDPSGNTIYF. In DNA, the CDR3 is TGCGCCAGCAGTGAGTATGGAGACCCATCTGGAAACACCATATATTTT.

This rearrangement joins TRBV5-5 to TRBJ2-5; D gene unclear. Germline CDR1 and CDR2: SGHKS and YYEKEE (reference sequence). This CDR3 comprises 11 residues. Trimming stripped 1 base from V and 4 bases from J, with 2 bases between. This chain's CDR3 is CASSLSETQYF. The CDR3 DNA sequence: TGTGCCAGCAGCTTGTCAGAGACCCAGTACTTC. The whole variable domain, filled in from reference TRBV5-5 and TRBJ2-5, reads DAGVTQSPTHLIKTRGQQVTLRCSPISGHKSVSWYQQVLGQGPQFIFQYYEKEERGRGNFPDRFSARQFPNYSSELNVNALLLGDSALYLCASSLSETQYFGPGTRLLVL.

The V and J genes are TRBV6-1 and TRBJ1-1; D perhaps matches TRBD1 (6 bases). Germline-derived CDR1 and CDR2 are MNHNS and SASEGT. V shed 3 bases and J shed 0 bases, with 8 bases lying between them. This CDR3 region has 14 residues. The CDR3: CASSDRGLNTEAFF. CDR3 DNA: TGTGCCAGCAGTGACAGGGGACTGAACACTGAAGCTTTCTTT.